Sequencing of this T cell receptor beta chain was carried out in a study of radiation and T cells in renal cell carcinoma. Profiled with immunoSEQ multiplex PCR; TCRdb holds only in-frame clones, not every one. The table records roughly 60,000 clones, around 77% of them present only once. This CDR3 contains 16 residues. The germline CDR1 and CDR2 sequences are SGHRS and YFSETQ. The V gene end was trimmed by 3 bases and the J gene end by 1 base; junction bases not matched to a gene: 4. Time point meaning: blood 2 weeks post-SBRT. The treatment was: 15 Gy SBRT to primary tumor, nephrectomy 4 weeks later.

The receptor was isolated from a man aged 55 to 70 with renal cell carcinoma. The chain is built from TRBV5-1 and TRBJ2-5; 12 nucleotides agree with TRBD2. Source: blood, taken from a patient whose treatment included radiotherapy and nephrectomy. The CDR3 coding sequence is TGCGCCAGCAGCTCCACTAGCGGGGGGACCCAAGAGACCCAGTACTTC. Translation: CASSSTSGGTQETQYF.